The next 10 T cell receptor beta chains were all read from a single sample in a study of cytotoxic CD8 clonotypes in ibrutinib-treated CLL. Profiled with immunoSEQ multiplex PCR; TCRdb holds only in-frame clones, not every one. Here the sample spans roughly 160,000 clones, under 85% being singletons. This specimen was PBMCs, taken after 24 months of ibrutinib treatment. The source is a human donor with chronic lymphocytic leukemia.

This sequence joins TRBV30 and TRBJ2-7, with D possibly being TRBD2 (5 bases). Trimming stripped 1 base from V and 1 base from J, with 20 bases between. This CDR3 is built from 17 residues. Germline loops: CDR1 GTSNPN, CDR2 SVGIG (reference sequence). The CDR3 region is CAWSEGPSRGRSYEQYF. CDR3 sequence (DNA): TGTGCCTGGAGTGAAGGACCCTCCCGGGGAAGGTCCTACGAGCAGTACTTC. The full variable domain, with the rest looked up from reference TRBV30 and TRBJ2-7, is SQTIHQWPATLVQPVGSPLSLECTVEGTSNPNLYWYRQAAGRGLQLLFYSVGIGQISSEVPQNLSASRPQDRQFILSSKKLLLSDSGFYLCAWSEGPSRGRSYEQYFGPGTRLTVT.

The chain employs TRBV7-3 and TRBJ1-1; D perhaps matches TRBD1 (6 bases). The CDR3 is 15 amino acids. The germline V gene has CDR1 SGHTA and CDR2 FQGTGA. Trimming cost V 5 bases and J 2 bases, with 15 bases left between them. The CDR3 sequence: CASSPQQGLNTEAFF. The CDR3 DNA is TGTGCCAGCAGCCCCCAACAGGGCTTAAACACTGAAGCTTTCTTT.

J is TRBJ1-1 and V is TRBV7-2, with D perhaps matching TRBD1 (6 bases). V was shortened by 5 bases and J by 0 bases, with 16 bases between the two germline ends. Germline CDR1 is SGHTA and CDR2 is FQGNSA. This CDR3 spans 16 amino acids. The CDR3 here is CASSLGQPVLNTEAFF. CDR3 sequence (DNA): TGTGCCAGCAGCCTCGGACAGCCTGTCCTGAACACTGAAGCTTTCTTT.

This clone came up once. The V gene is TRBV30, the J gene TRBJ2-4, with a weak D call TRBD2 (5 bases). V was cut by 0 bases and J by 0 bases, with 9 bases left in between. The CDR3 has 15 residues. In germline, CDR1 is GTSNPN, CDR2 SVGIG (reference sequence). CDR3 sequence: CAWSVAALAKNIQYF. CDR3 nucleotides: TGTGCCTGGAGTGTAGCGGCACTAGCCAAAAACATTCAGTACTTC.

The J gene is TRBJ2-6, the V gene TRBV19; 7 positions match TRBD1. This CDR3 has 17 amino acids. Trimming cost V 2 bases and J 2 bases; bases outside gene matches: 6. Germline CDR1 and CDR2: LNHDA and SQIVND (reference sequence). CDR3 sequence reads: CASSITPGGTGANVLTF. The DNA for the CDR3 is TGTGCCAGTAGTATAACCCCAGGGGGAACTGGGGCCAACGTCCTGACTTTC.

The chain couples TRBV19 to TRBJ1-2; 10 bases align to TRBD1. The germline V gene encodes CDR1 LNHDA and CDR2 SQIVND (reference sequence). CDR3 size: 13 residues. J was trimmed by 4 bases and V by 11 bases; bases with no gene match: 7. The CDR3 bases are TGTGCCGCCACGCGGACAGGGGGCTATGGCTACACCTTC. Protein: CAATRTGGYGYTF.

The V call is TRBV11-2, the J call TRBJ1-2; possibly TRBD1 for D (6 bases). Germline values: CDR1 SGHAT, CDR2 FQNNGV. The ends were cut back, 0 bases at V and 4 bases at J, with 9 bases in the middle. The length of the CDR3 is 14 residues. As DNA, the CDR3 is TGTGCCAGCAGCTTAGACGGGGGCCCCTATGGCTACACCTTC. As protein: CASSLDGGPYGYTF.

V and J are TRBV19 and TRBJ1-1, with D unclear. CDR3 length: 13 amino acids. Trimming pared 3 bases from V and 5 bases from J, leaving 10 bases between. Germline lookup yields CDR1 LNHDA and CDR2 SQIVND (reference sequence). The CDR3 sequence is CASSILGGTEAFF. CDR3 coding DNA: TGTGCCAGTAGTATCCTAGGCGGAACTGAAGCTTTCTTT.

Comment on this clone: One end of the junction is discordant with germline, which a read error may explain. The chain carries TRBV4-2 and TRBJ2-1, with a possible D match to TRBD2 (6 bases). Germline loops: CDR1 LGHNA, CDR2 YNFKEQ. The CDR3 covers 18 residues. The CDR3 DNA sequence: TGTGCCAGCAGCCAAGATGGCCTCACTAGCTTCTCCCACAATGAGCAGTTCTTC. This codes for CASSQDGLTSFSHNEQFF.

The chain links TRBV27 to TRBJ2-2; 7 nucleotides line up with TRBD1. Germline CDR1 reads MNHEY; CDR2 reads SMNVEV (reference sequence). Germline trimming cut 5 bases from V and 6 bases from J; bases unmatched to any gene: 3. The CDR3 is 13 amino acids. The CDR3 nucleotides are TGTGCCAGCAGTAGACAGGGTCCCGGGGAGCTGTTTTTT. Its translation: CASSRQGPGELFF.